These 22 T cell receptor beta chains were sequenced from one sample in a study of OX40 agonist ivuxolimab in advanced cancers. Here immunoSEQ multiplex PCR was the method, and the copy in TCRdb shows in-frame clones only, minus some. This table has some 46,000 clones, 80% to 90% appearing once. This material consisted of CD4+ or CD8+ T cells sorted from blood, taken in a trial of the OX40 agonist ivuxolimab. The origin of the receptors is an adult with an advanced solid tumor such as melanoma, head and neck, liver or kidney cancer.

The rearrangement links TRBV7-9 to TRBJ1-1; TRBD1 aligns across 7 bases. V shed 3 bases, J shed 6 bases, and the junction held 1 base outside the gene matches. CDR3 length: 12 residues. From germline, CDR1 is SEHNR and CDR2 FQNEAQ (reference sequence). The CDR3 spells CASSFTGAEAFF. The CDR3 region has the DNA TGTGCCAGCAGCTTCACAGGGGCTGAAGCTTTCTTT.

The J gene is TRBJ2-5, the V gene TRBV9, with TRBD2 identical over 10 bases. The CDR3 covers 16 residues. Germline V lookup: CDR1 SGDLS, CDR2 YYNGEE. V was pared by 3 bases and J by 4 bases, with 9 bases of the junction left unmatched. CDR3 coding DNA: TGTGCCAGCAGCGCAGCGGGGGGGCTAACACCAGAGACCCAGTACTTC. Translating gives CASSAAGGLTPETQYF.

The chain combines TRBV27 with TRBJ1-1; D perhaps matches TRBD1 (5 bases). From germline, CDR1 is MNHEY and CDR2 SMNVEV (reference sequence). This CDR3 region has 12 residues. The V gene lost 7 bases and the J gene lost 5 bases, with 11 bases spanning the gap. The DNA for the CDR3 is TGTGCCAGCAAAAGGGGCAGTACTGAAGCTTTCTTT. Amino acids: CASKRGSTEAFF.

This clone was seen a single time. The CDR3 DNA follows: TGTGCCAGCAGCTTAGGATGGACAGGGCAAACTAATGAAAAACTGTTTTTT. The encoded protein is CASSLGWTGQTNEKLFF. This chain joins TRBV7-9 and TRBJ1-4; 8 nucleotides agree with TRBD1. CDR3 length equals 17 residues. Trimming at V came to 1 base and at J to 1 base, leaving 5 bases not matched to a gene. Germline CDR1 is SEHNR and CDR2 is FQNEAQ (reference sequence).

The chain joins TRBV6-1 to TRBJ1-5; tentatively, D is TRBD1 (5 bases). The V end lost 5 bases, the J end lost 6 bases, and 17 bases lay between the germline ends. The V gene's germline CDR1 is MNHNS and CDR2 SASEGT. This CDR3 is 15 amino acids long. The CDR3 sequence is CASSQRGRGPQPQHF. In DNA, the CDR3 is TGTGCCAGCAGTCAAAGGGGTCGGGGTCCTCAGCCCCAGCATTTT.

The chain carries TRBV11-2 and TRBJ1-1; D is unresolved. The V gene lost 3 bases and the J gene lost 7 bases, with 9 bases spanning the gap. The germline gives CDR1 SGHAT, CDR2 FQNNGV. The CDR3 totals 12 residues. CDR3: CASSLGRIEAFF. The CDR3 nucleotides are TGTGCCAGCAGCTTGGGCAGGATTGAAGCTTTCTTT.

This chain uses TRBV7-9 with TRBJ2-7, with a weak D call TRBD1 (5 bases). CDR1 is SEHNR, CDR2 FQNEAQ, per germline (reference sequence). Trimming cost V 5 bases and J 2 bases, with 10 bases left between them. The CDR3 is 13 residues long. The CDR3 region has the DNA TGTGCCAGCAGCAACGGACAAGCCTACGAGCAGTACTTC. Its protein product is CASSNGQAYEQYF.

This chain connects TRBV5-6 to TRBJ2-1; 9 bases map to TRBD1. The CDR3 extends over 15 amino acids. J lost 7 bases, V lost 2 bases, and 7 bases had no gene match. CDR1 is SGHDT, CDR2 YYEEEE, per germline. CDR3 region: CASSLGTGFGNEQFF. As DNA, the CDR3 is TGTGCCAGCAGCTTAGGGACAGGGTTTGGGAATGAGCAGTTCTTC.

J is TRBJ1-1 and V is TRBV5-1; 8 bases align to TRBD1. There are 17 residues in the CDR3. Germline CDR1 reads SGHRS; CDR2 reads YFSETQ. J lost 4 bases, V lost 1 base, and 12 bases had no gene match. CDR3 sequence reads: CASSLWSIGQGSTEAFF. The CDR3, as DNA: TGCGCCAGCAGCTTGTGGTCCATCGGACAGGGATCCACTGAAGCTTTCTTT. The full variable domain, its missing parts supplied by reference TRBV5-1 and TRBJ1-1, is KAGVTQTPRYLIKTRGQQVTLSCSPISGHRSVSWYQQTPGQGLQFLFEYFSETQRNKGNFPGRFSGRQFSNSRSEMNVSTLELGDSALYLCASSLWSIGQGSTEAFFGQGTRLTVV.

This sequence joins TRBV13 and TRBJ1-2; D is uncertain. V dropped 4 bases and J dropped 3 bases, with 12 bases sitting between them. This CDR3 region has 14 residues. Germline loops: CDR1 PRHDT, CDR2 FYEKMQ (reference sequence). The CDR3 here is CASSSLTADYGYTF. In nucleotides, the CDR3 is TGTGCCAGCAGCTCGCTGACGGCTGACTATGGCTACACCTTC.

Here the CDR3 DNA reads TGTGCCAGCAGCCAAGGACAGGGGGCCACCGGGGAGCTGTTTTTT. Protein: CASSQGQGATGELFF. The chain couples TRBV14 to TRBJ2-2; the match to TRBD1 covers 10 bases. Germline CDR1 is SGHDN and CDR2 is FVKESK. Trimming took 1 base from V and 4 from J; bases not matched to a gene: 0. The CDR3 contains 15 residues.

The rearrangement uses TRBV7-3 and TRBJ2-3; the D gene is possibly TRBD1 (5 bases). The V and J ends lost 2 bases and 0 bases respectively, with 6 bases between them. The CDR3 runs to 14 residues. CDR1 and CDR2 (germline): SGHTA, FQGTGA. Written as DNA, the CDR3 is TGTGCCAGCAGCTTAGGACATAGCACAGATACGCAGTATTTT. This sequence encodes CASSLGHSTDTQYF.

The gene calls are TRBV6-6 and TRBJ2-7; 7 nucleotides match TRBD2. This CDR3 contains 11 residues. The V gene's germline CDR1 is MNHNY and CDR2 SVGAGI (reference sequence). The ends lost 7 bases at V and 6 bases at J; junction bases unmatched: 3. CDR3 DNA: TGTGCCAGCACGGGGGGTTCCGAGCAGTACTTC. It encodes CASTGGSEQYF.

The rearrangement joins TRBV19 to TRBJ2-3; D tentatively reads TRBD1 or TRBD2 (5 bases each). With 2 bases removed from V and 2 bases from J, the gap between germline ends came to 14 bases. The germline V gene has CDR1 LNHDA and CDR2 SQIVND (reference sequence). The CDR3 sequence is 16 residues long. The DNA for the CDR3 is TGTGCCAGTAGTATATGGGGCGGGCCCGTCACAGATACGCAGTATTTT. As protein: CASSIWGGPVTDTQYF.

This chain joins TRBV5-1 and TRBJ2-7; possibly TRBD1 for D (5 bases). The CDR3 is 13 amino acids. V dropped 1 base and J dropped 5 bases, with 10 bases sitting between them. The germline V gene encodes CDR1 SGHRS and CDR2 YFSETQ. The DNA for the CDR3 is TGCGCCAGCAGCTTGCCCCCAGGGCACGAGCAGTACTTC. Its protein product is CASSLPPGHEQYF.

This clone was observed a single time. The V gene is TRBV7-8, the J gene TRBJ2-6; D unclear. Germline values: CDR1 SGHVS, CDR2 FQNEAQ. Trimming removed 5 bases from V and 4 bases from J, with 9 bases in between. The CDR3 is made up of 14 amino acids. CDR3 in amino acids: CASSRRPGANVLTF. The CDR3 region has the DNA TGTGCCAGCAGCCGACGACCCGGGGCCAACGTCCTGACTTTC. Full variable domain (rest looked up from reference TRBV7-8 and TRBJ2-6): GAGVSQSPRYKVAKRGQDVALRCDPISGHVSLFWYQQALGQGPEFLTYFQNEAQLDKSGLPSDRFFAERPEGSVSTLKIQRTQQEDSAVYLCASSRRPGANVLTFGAGSRLTVL.

The chain employs TRBV7-8 and TRBJ2-7; D is ambiguous. V was cut by 3 bases and J by 3 bases, with 15 bases left in between. This CDR3 has 15 residues. CDR1 is SGHVS, CDR2 FQNEAQ, per germline. CDR3 nucleotide sequence: TGTGCCAGCAGCTTTTCCCCTCTCCCCAGCTACGAGCAGTACTTC. Translation: CASSFSPLPSYEQYF.

The chain couples TRBV4-2 to TRBJ1-3; D is possibly TRBD1 (6 bases). This CDR3 is 17 amino acids long. The germline CDR1 and CDR2 sequences are LGHNA and YNFKEQ. Trimming left V 4 bases short and J 0 bases short, with 16 bases between. The CDR3 DNA reads as TGTGCCAGCAGCCCCAGGGGAAACATGCCCTCTGGAAACACCATATATTTT. This encodes CASSPRGNMPSGNTIYF.

This sequence joins TRBV30 and TRBJ1-2, with D tentatively TRBD1 (6 bases). CDR3 length: 13 residues. V was clipped by 2 bases and J by 0 bases, with 7 bases between them. Germline values: CDR1 GTSNPN, CDR2 SVGIG (reference sequence). CDR3 residues: CAWSTGTNYGYTF. The DNA for the CDR3 is TGTGCCTGGAGTACAGGGACTAACTATGGCTACACCTTC.

In its sample, this clone was seen once. This chain links TRBV5-4 with TRBJ2-7, with D possibly being TRBD2 (5 bases). V gave up 3 bases and J gave up 5 bases, with 18 bases separating them. Germline assignment: CDR1 SGHNT and CDR2 YYREEE (reference sequence). This CDR3 spans 15 amino acids. The CDR3 region has the DNA TGTGCCAGCAGCTCGAGGGAGAGTAGAATCGACGAGCAGTACTTC. Protein sequence: CASSSRESRIDEQYF.

This sequence joins TRBV27 and TRBJ1-2; 7 bases are a match to TRBD1. V trimming: 0 bases; J trimming: 6 bases; junction bases outside the gene matches: 7. Germline V gene sequence: CDR1 MNHEY, CDR2 SMNVEV (reference sequence). This CDR3 has 15 amino acids. CDR3 nucleotide sequence: TGTGCCAGCAGTTTATCCCGACAGGGAGGTAATGGCTACACCTTC. It codes for CASSLSRQGGNGYTF.

The chain uses TRBV5-5 and TRBJ2-1, with TRBD2 matching over 13 bases. The CDR3 spans 15 residues. V shed 6 bases, J shed 2 bases, and the junction held 2 bases outside the gene matches. Germline V gene sequence: CDR1 SGHKS, CDR2 YYEKEE (reference sequence). The chain's CDR3 is CASIGTSGAYNEQFF. The DNA for the CDR3 is TGTGCCAGCATCGGGACTAGCGGGGCCTACAATGAGCAGTTCTTC.